These T cell receptor beta chains were read from a single sample in a study of a mutant IDH1 vaccine in newly diagnosed glioma. Their antigens are not known. Method: immunoSEQ multiplex PCR; TCRdb's copy keeps in-frame clones and lacks some. The sample has approximately 44,000 clones; around 84% are singletons. Sequenced here: PBMCs, sampled from a glioma patient whose treatment included an IDH1 peptide vaccine. These receptors all come from a woman aged 18-29 years with glioma. Some clones in this sample may be carry-over from other donors' samples. Each CDR3 is given without its conserved first and last residue. Fields, in order: V gene, J gene, CDR3 length, clone size, CDR3 protein. Expanded clones get a size class; other rows say once, few or many, or leave the size out.

TRBV5-6	TRBJ2-1	12	once	ASRETGGADEQF
TRBV5-4	TRBJ1-2	13	.	ASSFPGQGSYGYT
TRBV27	TRBJ2-7	14	.	ASSSLTGHLSYEQY
TRBV5-4	TRBJ2-3	12	.	ASSLSDGPDTQY
TRBV5-1	TRBJ2-1	12	.	ASIGTSGYNEQF
TRBV6-5	TRBJ2-1	10	.	ASSYTGNEQF
TRBV19	TRBJ2-7	13	.	ASSIVASGDYEQY
TRBV19	TRBJ1-1	14	.	ASSMGPLAPNTEAF
TRBV29-1	TRBJ1-2	12	.	SAEDRTINYGYT
TRBV6-5	TRBJ1-1	12	.	ASSYGTPSTEAF
TRBV9	TRBJ2-3	15	.	ASSSGPGSGGTDTQY
TRBV18	TRBJ1-3	13	.	ASSQEVGYGNTIY
TRBV7-2	TRBJ1-4	10	.	ASSPYNEKLF
TRBV5-6	TRBJ1-5	13	.	ASSGGTGDNQPQH
TRBV7-7	TRBJ2-2	14	.	ASRRTERGEGGELF
TRBV25-1	TRBJ2-6	16	.	ASSPPGRFLSGANVLT
TRBV7-2	TRBJ1-4	12	.	ASSLGGISEKLF
TRBV5-4	TRBJ2-7	10	.	ASSLGHAEQY
TRBV4-2	TRBJ2-5	16	.	ASSQGSAGAGMGETQY
TRBV5-4	TRBJ1-1	10	.	ASSFQGAEAF
TRBV27	TRBJ1-5	13	.	ASSLGQGPNQPQH
TRBV30	TRBJ1-2	14	.	AWSPETGRRSGGYT
TRBV2	TRBJ1-5	12	few	ASTANSLWQPQH
TRBV5-6	TRBJ1-1	13	.	ASSLPGPRGTEAF
TRBV4-2	TRBJ1-5	14	once	ASSQDIGQGYQPQH
TRBV1	TRBJ2-5	11	.	TSSQTSGETQY
TRBV6-4	TRBJ2-1	13	.	ASSHTSGSMNEQF
TRBV30	TRBJ1-1	11	.	AWSTVPNTEAF
TRBV7-9	TRBJ2-1	13	.	ASSKPGTGGNEQF
TRBV5-1	TRBJ1-1	13	.	ASSFAGTKNTEAF
TRBV6-1	TRBJ2-7	13	.	ASSEYVGLGYEQY
TRBV5-1	TRBJ2-1	12	.	ASSSGPPDNEQF
TRBV27	TRBJ1-5	11	.	ATLDASNQPQH
TRBV14	TRBJ1-2	13	.	ASSLQTGGIGGYT
TRBV2	TRBJ2-3	12	.	ASRRLTSTDTQY
TRBV4-1	TRBJ2-4	13	.	ASSRGPGGQNIQY
TRBV6-5	TRBJ2-3	13	few	ASSLAGTGTDTQY
TRBV11-3	TRBJ2-7	12	.	ASSLGQATYEQY
TRBV7-8	TRBJ1-2	13	.	ASSPNPGQSYGYT
TRBV19	TRBJ1-2	11	.	ASSIVPGYGYT
TRBV7-6	TRBJ2-6	13	once	ASSLGGDGANVLT
TRBV5-1	TRBJ1-2	13	.	ASSLGRTASYGYT
TRBV5-8	TRBJ1-2	10	.	ASSLYGDGYT